This TCR beta chain was recovered during a study of human T cells and chemical hapten exposure. Study context: Per-sample TCR yield variability stemmed mainly from small pooled library volume differences.

The study's findings and limits: In the PT1 data, expanded TCR counts showed a positive correlation with patch test score.

The time point is: patch test 1, 2 weeks after DPC sensitization. Treatment specified: therapeutic diphenylcyclopropenone sensitization with weekly scalp DPC. The authors extracted total RNA from unfractionated whole blood. The CDR3 runs 12 residues. The ends were cut back, 5 bases at V and 5 bases at J, with 9 bases in the middle. TCRdb re-called the RACE reads with MiXCR, one entry per CDR3 protein. Among about 41,000 distinct CDR3 sequences listed, more than 3% were seen once. This clonotype was observed at least ten times. Antigen unknown. This receptor was obtained from a man aged 50 to 60 with alopecia areata. Some clones in this sample may be carry-over from other donors' samples. Specimen: whole blood, collected in connection with sensitization to the hapten diphenylcyclopropenone (DPC). The chain links TRBV12-3 or TRBV12-4 to TRBJ1-2; a weak D match, TRBD1 (5 bases). The CDR3 nucleotides are TGTGCCAGCAGTCCGGGACCTTATGGCTACACCTTC. Translated, it gives CASSPGPYGYTF.